This TCR beta chain comes out of a study of blood T cell repertoires in COVID-19 (dated by TCRdb to the early 2020s). As for the study more broadly: Collaborator samples came from the United States, Italy and Spain and covered acute and convalescent phases of COVID-19. The prospective study material was composed of cDNA or gDNA derived from T cells, B-cell-depleted T cells, or PBMCs. Subjects who had been exposed to COVID-19, were actively infected with it, or had recovered from it provided the deeply sampled blood TCRbeta repertoires that made up the dataset. The repertoires were released in a freely available public database intended as a resource for research on the immune response to SARS-CoV-2. Samples came from the ongoing ImmuneRACE study (first 160 participants) plus 1,254 subjects from 6 global collaborators. Nearly every sample came with metadata listing a de-identified subject ID, COVID-19 status, age in years and sex. Where available, HLA class I and class II types were obtained from metadata supplied by the sample provider rather than from assay-based typing.

In regard to this clone: Its antigen remains unidentified. It has no much larger one-base neighbor in the sample; base qualities were not kept.

The collaborating institutions used their own protocols to collect whole blood in K2EDTA tubes. For TCRbeta analysis, collaborators shipped samples as frozen whole blood, isolated PBMCs, or DNA extracted from either of those sample types. Paper-wide results and their limitations: How much clinical and demographic metadata was included differed by source and by participant, and the metadata was provided uncurated.

The immunoSEQ Assay, a bias-controlled multiplex PCR, was used to amplify TCRbeta CDR3 regions from genomic DNA. As for the authors' bioinformatics: The number of nucleated cells in each sample was estimated from the amplification of reference gene primers within the assay. Sequence reads were collapsed and filtered to measure the absolute abundance of every unique TCRbeta CDR3 rearrangement. For each sample, productive Simpson clonality was calculated as the square root of Simpson's diversity index across productive rearrangements. TCRdb obtained this table from immuneACCESS and retained in-frame rearrangements with V and J assigned. These tables miss some clones; where compared with another copy, unresolved V genes account for less than half of the shortfall, and the remainder is unexplained. That table supplies the V and J calls and clone size; D and trimming were determined from the DNA. The sample records 250,000 to 300,000 clones, roughly 84% of which are singletons. The ten biggest clones cover around 2.9% of the sample.

Per the germline V gene (reference sequence), LNHDA is the CDR1 and SQIVND is the CDR2. Spanning cysteine to phenylalanine, the CDR3 consists of 16 amino acids. CDR3 DNA only is kept here, 48 bases in frame from base 1. The germline V and J ends show losses of 6 bases and 2 bases respectively, and no gene match explains 6 bases of the junction. Input material: peripheral blood. The source is a woman in her late teens or twenties with acute or convalescent COVID-19. Recombination joined TRBV19 with TRBJ1-3; TRBD1 matches 11 bases in the middle. This receptor has the CDR3 CASSRTGGATGNTIYF. In nucleotides, the sequence is TGTGCCAGTAGCCGGACAGGGGGCGCGACTGGAAACACCATATATTTT.